Presented here are 27 T cell receptor beta chains from one specimen sequenced in a study of regulatory T cells in long-lasting Graves disease. Time point given: newly diagnosed GD, antithyroid drugs for less than 3 months. Following extraction of RNA from PBMCs, that RNA was used to make the TCR library. Arm-PCR of CDR3 regions and iRepertoire HTBI primers were used to build TCR beta libraries. Using its own MiXCR run on the multiplex PCR reads, TCRdb lists one record per CDR3 protein. Of about 330,000 distinct CDR3 sequences in the sample, around 15% are singletons; the top ten hold 20%. Separately, the same data were catalogued under a study of T cells in Graves' hyperthyroidism and ophthalmopathy.

The source was peripheral blood mononuclear cells (PBMCs), collected at new diagnosis, from a patient treated with antithyroid drugs. These TCRs come from a woman under 30 with Graves disease.

The chain links TRBV5-1 to TRBJ1-3; 7 positions match TRBD1. Germline lookup yields CDR1 SGHRS and CDR2 YFSETQ. The V and J ends lost 4 bases and 2 bases, in that order; junction bases with no gene match: 9. The CDR3 runs 16 residues. CDR3 amino acids: CASSTDGQATGNTIYF. The DNA of the CDR3 is TGCGCCAGCAGCACAGACGGACAGGCCACTGGAAACACCATATATTTT.

This clonotype turned up a few times. The rearrangement links TRBV27 to TRBJ2-4; 9 bases match TRBD1. Germline CDR1 reads MNHEY; CDR2 reads SMNVEV (reference sequence). The CDR3 consists of 15 residues. V shed 5 bases and J 8 bases; nucleotides not matched to a gene: 10. The CDR3 coding sequence is TGTGCCAGCAGTCCTCGGACAGGGGAATGGGACATTCAGTACTTC. Protein product: CASSPRTGEWDIQYF.

The V gene is TRBV7-3, the J gene TRBJ2-2; the match to TRBD2 covers 10 bases. The CDR3 covers 16 residues. V was clipped by 2 bases and J by 4 bases; unmatched bases: 4. The V gene's germline CDR1 is SGHTA and CDR2 FQGTGA. The CDR3 reads CASSLASSGGTGELFF. The CDR3 DNA reads TGTGCCAGCAGCTTAGCCTCTAGCGGGGGCACCGGGGAGCTGTTTTTT.

This clonotype was counted ten times or more. This sequence joins TRBV28 and TRBJ2-1; unclear D gene. Trimming removed 8 bases from V and 0 bases from J, with 14 bases in between. The CDR3 covers 15 residues. The germline V gene has CDR1 MDHEN and CDR2 SYDVKM. As DNA, the CDR3 is TGTGCCAGCCGCCCGAGAGGTTTCTCCTACAATGAGCAGTTCTTC. This codes for CASRPRGFSYNEQFF.

In its sample, this clonotype was seen a few times. The V gene is TRBV5-5, the J gene TRBJ1-6; possibly TRBD1 for D (5 bases). The CDR3 is made up of 15 amino acids. The germline V and J ends were trimmed by 5 bases and 7 bases, with 16 bases remaining between them. Germline V gene lookup returns CDR1 SGHKS and CDR2 YYEKEE (reference sequence). The CDR3 reads CASRPDGGRNSPLHF. CDR3 coding DNA: TGTGCCAGCAGACCCGATGGGGGAAGAAATTCACCCCTCCACTTT.

This clonotype was recorded many times. V usage is TRBV6-1 and J usage is TRBJ1-2; 7 bases agree with TRBD1. Germline V lookup: CDR1 MNHNS, CDR2 SASEGT. The CDR3 is 16 amino acids. V trimming: 6 bases; J trimming: 0 bases; junction bases outside the gene matches: 10. The CDR3: CASRQGREPSNYGYTF. The CDR3 bases are TGTGCCAGCAGACAGGGGAGGGAACCTTCTAACTATGGCTACACCTTC.

In its sample, this clonotype was seen many times. The rearrangement uses TRBV20-1 and TRBJ1-1, with D perhaps matching TRBD1 (6 bases). This CDR3 has 15 amino acids. Germline CDR1 and CDR2: DFQATT and SNEGSKA (reference sequence). Trimming stripped 0 bases from V and 5 bases from J, with 16 bases between. The CDR3 spells CSARDPSIGGTEAFF. The CDR3 nucleotides are TGCAGTGCTAGAGATCCCTCCATAGGGGGGACTGAAGCTTTCTTT.

This clonotype was seen a handful of times. The CDR3 reads CASSLQGTVYNEQFF. DNA of the CDR3: TGTGCCAGCAGCCTCCAGGGGACAGTTTACAATGAGCAGTTCTTC. V is TRBV7-3 and J is TRBJ2-1; 7 bases fit TRBD1. CDR1 is SGHTA, CDR2 FQGTGA, per germline. This CDR3 spans 15 amino acids. Germline trimming cut 5 bases from V and 4 bases from J; bases unmatched to any gene: 8.

The chain is built from TRBV20-1 and TRBJ2-1; no reliable D call. V was clipped by 6 bases and J by 6 bases, with 9 bases between them. Germline CDR1 reads DFQATT; CDR2 reads SNEGSKA (reference sequence). The CDR3 consists of 11 residues. CDR3 protein: CSAPQRNEQFF. CDR3 DNA sequence: TGCAGTGCCCCGCAGCGCAATGAGCAGTTCTTC.

Many counts were recorded for this clonotype. The V and J genes are TRBV12-3 or TRBV12-4 and TRBJ2-7, with TRBD2 matching 8 bases. J was trimmed by 3 bases and V by 6 bases; bases with no gene match: 19. The CDR3 spans 18 residues. CDR3 DNA sequence: TGTGCCAGCAGCATGGGGACCGACAGCGGGAGCTGGAGCTACGAGCAGTACTTC. This codes for CASSMGTDSGSWSYEQYF.

The rearrangement links TRBV15 to TRBJ2-5; D is perhaps TRBD1 (5 bases). CDR1 is LNHNV, CDR2 YYDKDF, per germline (reference sequence). The CDR3 covers 14 residues. Trimming removed 6 bases at V and 2 bases at J, with 13 bases between. The CDR3: CATREDSLQETQYF. The CDR3 DNA is TGTGCCACCAGAGAAGACAGCCTACAAGAGACCCAGTACTTC.

This clonotype occurred many times. The chain carries TRBV28 and TRBJ2-5; 7 bases map to TRBD1. This CDR3 region has 15 residues. With V trimmed by 3 bases and J by 5 bases, 9 bases remained unmatched. CDR1 is MDHEN and CDR2 is SYDVKM in the germline V gene. CDR3 amino acids: CASSFPRGRGETQYF. The CDR3 nucleotides read TGTGCCAGCAGTTTTCCTAGGGGGCGAGGGGAGACCCAGTACTTC.

This clonotype was counted only a few times. V is TRBV10-3 and J is TRBJ2-1, with 10 bases lining up with TRBD1. The CDR3 covers 13 residues. Germline CDR1 and CDR2: ENHRY and SYGVKD. The trim removed 6 bases at V and 4 bases at J, leaving 0 bases unmatched. CDR3 coding DNA: TGTGCCATCAGGGGACAGGGGTACAATGAGCAGTTCTTC. It encodes CAIRGQGYNEQFF.

On this clonotype itself: A read error is possible here, since a much larger clone lies one base away. The V call is TRBV27, the J call TRBJ2-7; 7 bases map to TRBD1. The length of the CDR3 is 15 residues. Germline V CDR1 and CDR2: MNHEY, SMNVEV (reference sequence). In nucleotides, the CDR3 is TGTGTCAGCACATCGCGACAGGGCAAGCTCTACGAGCAGTACTTC. Translated, it gives CVSTSRQGKLYEQYF.

This clonotype was seen many times. The junction differs from germline at one of its ends, possibly a read error. This chain links TRBV5-6 with TRBJ2-5; a possible D gene is TRBD2 (6 bases). Per germline, CDR1 SGHDT and CDR2 YYEEEE. The CDR3 has 13 amino acids. The CDR3, as DNA: TGTGCCAGCACCTTGGGAGGAGGAGAGACCCAGTACTTC. Encoded protein: CASTLGGGETQYF.

In its sample, this clonotype was seen many times. The rearrangement joins TRBV2 to TRBJ1-1; D might be TRBD1 (5 bases). The CDR3 is 13 residues long. V was shortened by 6 bases and J by 8 bases, with 16 bases between the two germline ends. Looked up from germline, CDR1 is SNHLY and CDR2 is FYNNEI. Written as DNA, the CDR3 is TGTGCCAGCAGCGTACTTTTGGGGGACGAAGCTTTCTTT. Its translation is CASSVLLGDEAFF.

A few counts support this clonotype. The V call is TRBV3-1, the J call TRBJ2-7; D not certain. This CDR3 contains 16 residues. V gave up 0 bases and J gave up 2 bases, with 14 bases separating them. Per germline, CDR1 LGHDT and CDR2 YNNKEL (reference sequence). The CDR3 DNA sequence: TGTGCCAGCAGCCAAGATCCCGGGCGGACCACCTACGAGCAGTACTTC. This gives the protein CASSQDPGRTTYEQYF.

This clonotype was seen more than once but under ten times. The V call is TRBV6-9, the J call TRBJ1-6, with D perhaps TRBD1 (6 bases). The germline V gene has CDR1 MNHGY and CDR2 SVAAGI. CDR3 size: 15 residues. Trimming removed 3 bases from V and 7 bases from J, with 13 bases in between. DNA for the CDR3: TGTGCCAGCAGTTACCTACAGGGCGGCAATTCACCCCTCCACTTT. This codes for CASSYLQGGNSPLHF.

This clonotype was detected many times. The chain is built from TRBV28 and TRBJ2-1, with 9 bases aligning to TRBD2. Trimming cost V 2 bases and J 5 bases; bases outside gene matches: 4. CDR3 size: 15 residues. Germline-derived CDR1 and CDR2 are MDHEN and SYDVKM. Here the CDR3 reads CASSLQREVDNEQFF. Here the CDR3 DNA reads TGTGCCAGCAGTTTACAGCGGGAGGTGGACAATGAGCAGTTCTTC.

Details on this clonotype: This may stem from a read error, because a much larger clone lies one nucleotide away. The DNA for the CDR3 is TGTGCCAGCAGTGACACCTCGTTAGACCCAACCTATGACTACACCTTC. This sequence encodes CASSDTSLDPTYDYTF. J is TRBJ1-2 and V is TRBV2; D not certain. Germline CDR1 is SNHLY and CDR2 is FYNNEI. The CDR3 is 16 amino acids. Combining the CDR3 with reference TRBV2 and TRBJ1-2 gives the whole variable domain EPEVTQTPSHQVTQMGQEVILRCVPISNHLYFYWYRQILGQKVEFLVSFYNNEISEKSEIFDDQFSVERPDGSNFTLKIRSTKLEDSAMYFCASSDTSLDPTYDYTFGSGTRLTVV.

This clonotype has more than one count but fewer than ten. The chain links TRBV12-3 or TRBV12-4 to TRBJ2-3; no clear D gene. V dropped 3 bases and J dropped 5 bases, with 6 bases sitting between them. The CDR3 sequence is 12 residues long. This chain's CDR3 is CASSFVEDTQYF. Written as DNA, the CDR3 is TGTGCCAGCAGTTTTGTGGAAGATACGCAGTATTTT.

This clonotype was counted ten times or more. The CDR3 nucleotides are TGTGCCAGCTCAACTCAGGAGGGACTTGGCACAGATACGCAGTATTTT. Translation gives CASSTQEGLGTDTQYF. The J gene is TRBJ2-3, the V gene TRBV2, with D tentatively TRBD2 (6 bases). This CDR3 region has 16 residues. Trimming cost V 8 bases and J 1 base, with 19 bases left between them. Germline CDR1 reads SNHLY; CDR2 reads FYNNEI.

This clonotype has at least ten counts. J is TRBJ2-3 and V is TRBV20-1; the D gene is possibly TRBD2 (7 bases). Germline CDR1 reads DFQATT; CDR2 reads SNEGSKA (reference sequence). CDR3 length equals 13 residues. Trimming took 3 bases from V and 2 from J, leaving 9 bases between them. In DNA, the CDR3 is TGCAGTGCTAGCGGGGGGCCCACAGATACGCAGTATTTT. Protein sequence: CSASGGPTDTQYF.

This clonotype was seen ten or more times. The chain links TRBV5-5 to TRBJ2-7; tentatively, D is TRBD1 (6 bases). CDR3 length equals 15 residues. Germline CDR1 SGHKS, CDR2 YYEKEE (reference sequence). The V end was cut by 4 bases, the J end by 0 bases, with 14 bases between. The CDR3 protein is CASSGQGQLSYEQYF. The DNA for the CDR3 is TGTGCCAGCAGCGGGCAGGGGCAGCTCTCCTACGAGCAGTACTTC.

The rearrangement links TRBV5-6 to TRBJ1-6; tentative D call: TRBD1 (6 bases). The CDR3 is 15 residues long. Germline loops: CDR1 SGHDT, CDR2 YYEEEE. Between the trimmed V and J ends, which lost 3 bases and 5 bases, there was a span of 12 bases. CDR3 region: CASSYGQTHNSPLHF. Here the CDR3 DNA reads TGTGCCAGCAGCTACGGACAGACGCATAATTCACCCCTCCACTTT.

The gene calls are TRBV5-8 and TRBJ2-3; TRBD1 matches at 7 bases. V was pared by 1 base and J by 6 bases, with 2 bases of the junction left unmatched. Germline values: CDR1 SGHTS, CDR2 YDEGEE. The CDR3 is 13 residues long. This chain's CDR3 is CASSLTGEDTQYF. Written as DNA, the CDR3 is TGTGCCAGCAGCTTGACAGGGGAGGATACGCAGTATTTT.

This clonotype was observed a few times. V usage is TRBV27 and J usage is TRBJ2-1, with D perhaps assigned TRBD1 or TRBD2 (5 bases each). The length of the CDR3 is 13 residues. Germline V gene lookup returns CDR1 MNHEY and CDR2 SMNVEV (reference sequence). V was shortened by 5 bases and J by 9 bases, with 14 bases between the two germline ends. CDR3 DNA sequence: TGTGCCAGCAGTAGAGGCAGGGAGCCTGAGCAGTTCTTC. It yields the protein CASSRGREPEQFF.